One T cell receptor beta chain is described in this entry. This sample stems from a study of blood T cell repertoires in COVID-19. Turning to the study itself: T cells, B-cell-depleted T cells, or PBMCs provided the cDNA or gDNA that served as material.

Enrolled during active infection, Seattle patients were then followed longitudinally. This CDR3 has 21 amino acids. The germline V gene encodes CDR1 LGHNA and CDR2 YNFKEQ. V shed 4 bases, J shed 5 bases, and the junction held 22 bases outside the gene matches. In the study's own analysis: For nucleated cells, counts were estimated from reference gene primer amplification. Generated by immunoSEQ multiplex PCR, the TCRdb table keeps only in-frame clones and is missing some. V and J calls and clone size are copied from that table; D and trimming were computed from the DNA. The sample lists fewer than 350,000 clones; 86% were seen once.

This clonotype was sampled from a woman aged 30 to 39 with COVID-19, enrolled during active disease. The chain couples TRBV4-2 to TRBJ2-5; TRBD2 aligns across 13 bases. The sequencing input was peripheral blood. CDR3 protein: CASSLRQTTPTSGGRGETQYF. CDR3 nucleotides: TGTGCCAGCAGCCTAAGACAGACTACCCCGACTAGCGGGGGGCGGGGGGAGACCCAGTACTTC.